This TCR beta chain derives from a study of response to subunit inactivated influenza vaccine. General study points: It was suggested by the authors that few new T cells are recruited by each seasonal influenza vaccination.

Regarding this clonotype: No antigen is known for it.

A single record per CDR3 protein comes from TCRdb applying MiXCR to the RT-PCR reads. The sample lists about 190,000 distinct CDR3 sequences, approximately 15% seen once, with about 26% in the top ten. Germline loops: CDR1 SGHVS, CDR2 FQNEAQ. The CDR3 has 16 amino acids. The V and J ends lost 6 bases and 5 bases, in that order; junction bases with no gene match: 11. This clonotype originated in a man aged 45-65 years who received an inactivated influenza vaccine. The sequencing here drew on CD8+ T cells sorted from PBMCs, taken approximately 5 days after vaccination. The V and J genes are TRBV7-8 and TRBJ2-7; 12 bases fit TRBD1. Written as DNA, the CDR3 is TGTGCCAGCAGGGCAACCGGGACAGGGGGCGTCAACGAGCAGTACTTC. This sequence encodes CASRATGTGGVNEQYF.